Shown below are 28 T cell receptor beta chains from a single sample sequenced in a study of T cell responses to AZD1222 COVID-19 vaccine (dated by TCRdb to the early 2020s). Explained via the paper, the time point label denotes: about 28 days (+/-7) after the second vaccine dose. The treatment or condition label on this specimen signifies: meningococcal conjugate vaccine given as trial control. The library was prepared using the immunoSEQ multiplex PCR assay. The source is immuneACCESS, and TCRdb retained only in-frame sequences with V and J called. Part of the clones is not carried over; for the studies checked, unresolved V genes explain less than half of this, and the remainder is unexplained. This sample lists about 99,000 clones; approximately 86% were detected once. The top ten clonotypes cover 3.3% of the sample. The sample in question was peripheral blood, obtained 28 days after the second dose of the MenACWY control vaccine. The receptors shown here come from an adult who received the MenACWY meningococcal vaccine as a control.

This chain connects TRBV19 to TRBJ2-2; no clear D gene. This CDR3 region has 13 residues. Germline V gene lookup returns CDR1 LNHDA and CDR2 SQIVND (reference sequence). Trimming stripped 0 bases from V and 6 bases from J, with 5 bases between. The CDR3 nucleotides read TGTGCCAGTAGTATAGATCCCGCCGGGGAGCTGTTTTTT. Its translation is CASSIDPAGELFF.

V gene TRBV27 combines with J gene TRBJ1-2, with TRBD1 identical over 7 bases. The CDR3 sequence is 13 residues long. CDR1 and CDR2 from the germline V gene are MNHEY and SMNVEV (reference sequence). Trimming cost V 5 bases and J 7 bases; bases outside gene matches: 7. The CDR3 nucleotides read TGTGCCAGCAGTCCCGACAGGGCGGGTGGCTACACCTTC. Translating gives CASSPDRAGGYTF.

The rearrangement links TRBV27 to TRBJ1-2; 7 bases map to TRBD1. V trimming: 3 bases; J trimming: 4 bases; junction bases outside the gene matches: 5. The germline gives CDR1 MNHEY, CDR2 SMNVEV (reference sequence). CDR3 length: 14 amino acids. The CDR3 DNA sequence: TGTGCCAGCAGTTTCTCGACAGGGAGCTATGGCTACACCTTC. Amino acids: CASSFSTGSYGYTF.

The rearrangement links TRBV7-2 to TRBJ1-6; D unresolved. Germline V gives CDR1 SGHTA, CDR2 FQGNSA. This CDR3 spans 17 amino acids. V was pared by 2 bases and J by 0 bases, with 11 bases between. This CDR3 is CASSLRTVVSYNSPLHF. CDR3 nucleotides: TGTGCCAGCAGCTTACGGACTGTGGTCTCCTATAATTCACCCCTCCACTTT.

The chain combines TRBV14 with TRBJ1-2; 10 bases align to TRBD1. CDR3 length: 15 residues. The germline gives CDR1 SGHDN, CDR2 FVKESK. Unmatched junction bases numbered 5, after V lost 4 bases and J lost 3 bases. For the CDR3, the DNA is TGTGCCAGCAGCCTCCCGGGACAGGGGCACTATGGCTACACCTTC. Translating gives CASSLPGQGHYGYTF.

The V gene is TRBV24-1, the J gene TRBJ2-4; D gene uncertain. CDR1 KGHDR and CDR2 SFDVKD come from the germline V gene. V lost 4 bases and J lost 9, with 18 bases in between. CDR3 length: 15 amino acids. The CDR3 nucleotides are TGTGCCACCAGTGACCCTCGGTCCCAGGCGAGCATTCAGTACTTC. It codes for CATSDPRSQASIQYF.

CDR3 loop: CASSIGGDEQYF. The CDR3 DNA reads as TGTGCCAGTAGTATAGGGGGGGACGAGCAGTACTTC. This chain connects TRBV19 to TRBJ2-7, with a weak D call TRBD2 (6 bases). Germline V lookup: CDR1 LNHDA, CDR2 SQIVND (reference sequence). The length of the CDR3 is 12 residues. V was shortened by 1 base and J by 5 bases, with 6 bases between the two germline ends.

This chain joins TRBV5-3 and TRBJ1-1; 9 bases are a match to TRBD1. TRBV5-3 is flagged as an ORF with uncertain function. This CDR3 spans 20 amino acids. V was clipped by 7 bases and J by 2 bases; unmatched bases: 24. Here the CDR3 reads CARGSYFVWYDRGVNTEAFF. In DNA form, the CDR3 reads TGTGCCAGAGGGTCATATTTCGTTTGGTATGACAGGGGGGTAAACACTGAAGCTTTCTTT.

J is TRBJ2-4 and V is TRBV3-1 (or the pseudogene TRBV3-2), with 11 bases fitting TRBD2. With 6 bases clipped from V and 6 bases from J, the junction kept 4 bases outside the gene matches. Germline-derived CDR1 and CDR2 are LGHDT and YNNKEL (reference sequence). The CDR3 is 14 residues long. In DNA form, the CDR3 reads TGTGCCAGCAGTCTAGCGGGGGGTAGAAACATTCAGTACTTC. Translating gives CASSLAGGRNIQYF.

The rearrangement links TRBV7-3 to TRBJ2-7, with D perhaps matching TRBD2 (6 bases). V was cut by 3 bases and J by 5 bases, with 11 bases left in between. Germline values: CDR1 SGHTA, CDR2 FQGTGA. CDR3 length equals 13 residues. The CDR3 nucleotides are TGTGCCAGCAGCTTTTCTGGCGGGGACGAGCAGTACTTC. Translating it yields CASSFSGGDEQYF. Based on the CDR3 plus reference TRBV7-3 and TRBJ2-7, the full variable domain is GAGVSQTPSNKVTEKGKYVELRCDPISGHTALYWYRQSLGQGPEFLIYFQGTGAADDSGLPNDRFFAVRPEGSVSTLKIQRTERGDSAVYLCASSFSGGDEQYFGPGTRLTVT.

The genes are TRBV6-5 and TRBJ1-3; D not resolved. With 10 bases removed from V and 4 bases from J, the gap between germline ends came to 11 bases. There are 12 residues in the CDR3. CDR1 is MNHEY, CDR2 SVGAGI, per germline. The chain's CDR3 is CATKTVGNTIYF. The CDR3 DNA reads TGTGCCACCAAAACAGTGGGAAACACCATATATTTT.

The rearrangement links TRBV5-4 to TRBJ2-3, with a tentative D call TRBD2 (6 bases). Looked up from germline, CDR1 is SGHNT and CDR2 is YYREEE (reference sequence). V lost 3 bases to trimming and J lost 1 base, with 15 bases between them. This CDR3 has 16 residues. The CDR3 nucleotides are TGTGCCAGCAGCTCCAACCGGGACTCCGGCACAGATACGCAGTATTTT. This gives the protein CASSSNRDSGTDTQYF.

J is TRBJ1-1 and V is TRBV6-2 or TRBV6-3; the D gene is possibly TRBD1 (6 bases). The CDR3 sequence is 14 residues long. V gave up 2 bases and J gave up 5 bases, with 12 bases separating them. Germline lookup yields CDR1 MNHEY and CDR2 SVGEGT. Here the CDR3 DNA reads TGTGCCAGCAGTTACGGGGGGCGAGGTACTGAAGCTTTCTTT. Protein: CASSYGGRGTEAFF.

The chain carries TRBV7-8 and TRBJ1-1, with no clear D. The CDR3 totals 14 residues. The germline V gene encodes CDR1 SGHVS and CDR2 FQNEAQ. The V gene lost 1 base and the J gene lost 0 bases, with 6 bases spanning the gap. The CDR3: CASSLVRLNTEAFF. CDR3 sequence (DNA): TGTGCCAGCAGCTTAGTCCGATTGAACACTGAAGCTTTCTTT.

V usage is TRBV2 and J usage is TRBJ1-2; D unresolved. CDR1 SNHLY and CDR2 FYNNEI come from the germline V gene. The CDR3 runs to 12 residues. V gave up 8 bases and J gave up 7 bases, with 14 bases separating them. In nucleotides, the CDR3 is TGTGCCAGCGTCTCGCTGGGCGGTGGCTACACCTTC. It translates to CASVSLGGGYTF.

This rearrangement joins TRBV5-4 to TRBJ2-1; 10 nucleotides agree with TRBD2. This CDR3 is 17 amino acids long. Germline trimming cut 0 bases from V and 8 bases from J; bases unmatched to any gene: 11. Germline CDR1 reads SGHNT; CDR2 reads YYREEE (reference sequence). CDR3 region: CASSLANRAGGPHEQFF. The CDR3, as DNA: TGTGCCAGCAGCTTGGCCAACAGAGCGGGGGGGCCACATGAGCAGTTCTTC.

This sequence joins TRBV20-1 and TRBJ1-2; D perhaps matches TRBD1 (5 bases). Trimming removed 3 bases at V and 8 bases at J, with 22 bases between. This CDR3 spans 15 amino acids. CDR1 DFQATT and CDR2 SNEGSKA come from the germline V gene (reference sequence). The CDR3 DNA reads TGCAGTGCTAGTACAACCGGGACCCACTCCGGCGGCTACACCTTC. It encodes CSASTTGTHSGGYTF.

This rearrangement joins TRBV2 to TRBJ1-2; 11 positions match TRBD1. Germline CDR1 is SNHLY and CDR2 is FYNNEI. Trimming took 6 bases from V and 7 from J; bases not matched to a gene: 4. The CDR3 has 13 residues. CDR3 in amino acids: CASSGTGGSGYTF. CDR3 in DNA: TGTGCCAGCAGCGGGACAGGGGGATCTGGCTACACCTTC.

The CDR3 loop reads CASSPERRRGSGYTF. The CDR3 nucleotides are TGTGCCAGCAGCCCTGAAAGGAGGAGGGGGAGTGGCTACACCTTC. The chain combines TRBV3-1 (or the pseudogene TRBV3-2) with TRBJ1-2, with D perhaps matching TRBD1 (6 bases). Germline V gene sequence: CDR1 LGHDT, CDR2 YNNKEL (reference sequence). The CDR3 is 15 amino acids. V lost 4 bases and J lost 7, with 19 bases in between.

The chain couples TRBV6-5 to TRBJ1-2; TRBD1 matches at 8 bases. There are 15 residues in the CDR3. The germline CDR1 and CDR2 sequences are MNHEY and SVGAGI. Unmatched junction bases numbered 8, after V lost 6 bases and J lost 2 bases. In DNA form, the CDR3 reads TGTGCCAGCAGGGACGACAGGGGTAGAAACTATGGCTACACCTTC. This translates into CASRDDRGRNYGYTF.

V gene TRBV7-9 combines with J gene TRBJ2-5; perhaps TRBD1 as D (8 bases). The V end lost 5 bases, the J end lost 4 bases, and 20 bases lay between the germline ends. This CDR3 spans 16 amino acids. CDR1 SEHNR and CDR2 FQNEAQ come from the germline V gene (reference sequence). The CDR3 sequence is CASSVSGTGGGETQYF. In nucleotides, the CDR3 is TGTGCCAGCAGCGTATCCGGGACAGGCGGGGGAGAGACCCAGTACTTC.

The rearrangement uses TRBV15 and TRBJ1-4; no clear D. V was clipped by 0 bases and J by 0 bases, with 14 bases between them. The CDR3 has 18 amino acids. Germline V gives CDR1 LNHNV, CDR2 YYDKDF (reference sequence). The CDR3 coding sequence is TGTGCCACCAGCAGAGAAATAACTGAGGTTGCAACTAATGAAAAACTGTTTTTT. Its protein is CATSREITEVATNEKLFF.

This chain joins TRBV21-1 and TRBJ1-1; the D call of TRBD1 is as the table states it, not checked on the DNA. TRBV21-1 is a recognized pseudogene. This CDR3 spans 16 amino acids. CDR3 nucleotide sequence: TGTGCCAGCAGCCTACCGGGACAGGGGGCGTACACTGAAGCTTTCTTT. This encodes CASSLPGQGAYTEAFF.

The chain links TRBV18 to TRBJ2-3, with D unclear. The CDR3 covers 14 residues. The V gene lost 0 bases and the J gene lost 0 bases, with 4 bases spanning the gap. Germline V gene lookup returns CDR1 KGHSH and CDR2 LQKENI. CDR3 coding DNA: TGTGCCAGCTCACCACCGGACAGCACAGATACGCAGTATTTT. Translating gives CASSPPDSTDTQYF. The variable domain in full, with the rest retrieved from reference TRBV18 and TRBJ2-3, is NAGVMQNPRHLVRRRGQEARLRCSPMKGHSHVYWYRQLPEEGLKFMVYLQKENIIDESGMPKERFSAEFPKEGPSILRIQQVVRGDSAAYFCASSPPDSTDTQYFGPGTRLTVL.

CDR3 DNA sequence: TGTGCCAGCAGCTCCCCCCCGAGCGGGTTTCAGTACTTC. Protein product: CASSSPPSGFQYF. The chain uses TRBV7-2 and TRBJ2-7; a possible D gene is TRBD2 (6 bases). The length of the CDR3 is 13 residues. V lost 4 bases and J lost 10, with 17 bases in between. Germline V gene sequence: CDR1 SGHTA, CDR2 FQGNSA.

CDR3 sequence: CATSDARSRTDTQYF. The CDR3 coding sequence is TGTGCCACCAGTGATGCCCGGTCACGCACAGATACGCAGTATTTT. The genes are TRBV24-1 and TRBJ2-3; D is uncertain. V shed 3 bases and J shed 1 base, with 10 bases lying between them. This CDR3 is 15 amino acids long. CDR1 and CDR2 from the germline V gene are KGHDR and SFDVKD.

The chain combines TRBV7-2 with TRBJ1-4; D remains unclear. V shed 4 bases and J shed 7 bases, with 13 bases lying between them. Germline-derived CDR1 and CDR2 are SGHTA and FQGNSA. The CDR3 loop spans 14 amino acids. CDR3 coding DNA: TGTGCCAGCAGCTCGACCTCGGTTGGTGAAAAACTGTTTTTT. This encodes CASSSTSVGEKLFF.

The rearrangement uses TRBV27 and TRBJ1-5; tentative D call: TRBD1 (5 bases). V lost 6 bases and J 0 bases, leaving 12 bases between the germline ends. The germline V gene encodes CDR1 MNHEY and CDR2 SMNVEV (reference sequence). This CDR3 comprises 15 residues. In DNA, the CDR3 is TGTGCCAGCAGCGGAAGGGGATATAGCAATCAGCCCCAGCATTTT. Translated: CASSGRGYSNQPQHF.